The 27 T cell receptor beta chains below were found in one sample sequenced in a study of T cell responses to AZD1222 COVID-19 vaccine. Method: immunoSEQ multiplex PCR; TCRdb's copy keeps in-frame clones and lacks some. The sample shows some 120,000 clones, just over 85% of them seen only once. The starting material was peripheral blood, obtained on day 0 of AZD1222 vaccination. These TCRs come from an adult in good health.

The chain carries TRBV18 and TRBJ2-7; D is possibly TRBD2 (6 bases). Germline V lookup: CDR1 KGHSH, CDR2 LQKENI. This CDR3 is built from 14 residues. Trimming removed 3 bases at V and 7 bases at J, with 16 bases between. CDR3 DNA: TGTGCCAGCTCACCGAGGGACTCGATCTTGGAGCAGTACTTC. Translated: CASSPRDSILEQYF.

The V and J genes are TRBV30 and TRBJ1-5, with D maybe TRBD1 (5 bases). The V gene lost 0 bases and the J gene lost 4 bases, with 13 bases spanning the gap. The germline V gene encodes CDR1 GTSNPN and CDR2 SVGIG (reference sequence). The CDR3 has 15 residues. CDR3 nucleotide sequence: TGTGCCTGGAGTGTACGGGGCAGTTTAAATCAGCCCCAGCATTTT. This encodes CAWSVRGSLNQPQHF.

The chain combines TRBV10-2 with TRBJ1-1; 8 positions match TRBD1. V was pared by 8 bases and J by 5 bases, with 10 bases of the junction left unmatched. Per the germline V gene, CDR1 is WSHSY and CDR2 is SAAADI. This CDR3 is 14 amino acids long. The CDR3 DNA reads TGCGCCAGCCTAGACAGGGGTCGGTGGACTGAAGCTTTCTTT. Residues: CASLDRGRWTEAFF.

This clone was found a few times. This chain joins TRBV18 and TRBJ2-3, with D perhaps being TRBD1 or TRBD2 (6 bases each). This CDR3 is 15 amino acids long. Deletions cut 4 bases from V and 3 bases from J, with 14 bases between. Germline values: CDR1 KGHSH, CDR2 LQKENI. CDR3 protein: CASSRRGGQTDTQYF. Here the CDR3 DNA reads TGTGCCAGCTCACGCCGAGGGGGGCAAACAGATACGCAGTATTTT.

This rearrangement joins TRBV9 to TRBJ2-3; 10 bases are shared with TRBD1. From germline, CDR1 is SGDLS and CDR2 YYNGEE. Trimming cost V 4 bases and J 1 base; bases outside gene matches: 12. The length of the CDR3 is 18 residues. CDR3 protein: CASSPRPGTGAGTDTQYF. DNA for the CDR3: TGTGCCAGCAGCCCCCGCCCCGGGACAGGGGCCGGCACAGATACGCAGTATTTT.

This clone was recorded only once. The chain couples TRBV18 to TRBJ2-2, with TRBD1 matching over 12 bases. Germline V gene sequence: CDR1 KGHSH, CDR2 LQKENI. V dropped 6 bases and J dropped 4; count of bases not matched to a gene: 6. CDR3 length: 16 residues. The CDR3 loop is CASSPGQGALTGELFF. The CDR3 DNA sequence: TGTGCCAGCTCCCCGGGACAGGGGGCGCTCACCGGGGAGCTGTTTTTT.

This clone was detected only once. The V gene is TRBV27, the J gene TRBJ1-2; the match to TRBD1 covers 8 bases. CDR3 length equals 13 residues. Per the germline V gene, CDR1 is MNHEY and CDR2 is SMNVEV (reference sequence). Trimming at V came to 7 bases and at J to 6 bases, leaving 7 bases not matched to a gene. The DNA for the CDR3 is TGTGCCAGCACCCCCCAGGGGGCTCATGGCTACACCTTC. Protein sequence: CASTPQGAHGYTF.

This chain joins TRBV10-3 and TRBJ1-2; D gene uncertain. Deletions cut 6 bases from V and 3 bases from J, with 8 bases between. This CDR3 has 12 amino acids. Germline V gene data show CDR1 as ENHRY and CDR2 as SYGVKD. CDR3 residues: CAIRKGDYGYTF. Here the CDR3 DNA reads TGTGCCATCAGAAAGGGAGACTATGGCTACACCTTC.

V usage is TRBV19 and J usage is TRBJ1-5; 10 bases line up with TRBD1. Per the germline V gene, CDR1 is LNHDA and CDR2 is SQIVND (reference sequence). The CDR3 totals 15 residues. V shed 7 bases, J shed 7 bases, and the junction held 10 bases outside the gene matches. The CDR3 sequence: CASTKGGQGFQPQHF. In DNA form, the CDR3 reads TGTGCCAGTACCAAGGGGGGACAGGGGTTCCAGCCCCAGCATTTT.

This clone was found once. The chain combines TRBV28 with TRBJ2-4; TRBD1 is a possible D gene (6 bases). Looked up from germline, CDR1 is MDHEN and CDR2 is SYDVKM. The CDR3 sequence is 12 residues long. V lost 8 bases, J lost 6 bases, and 11 bases lay in between. The CDR3 nucleotides are TGTGCCAGCGAGGGGGTAGGAAACATTCAGTACTTC. This sequence encodes CASEGVGNIQYF.

The chain links TRBV5-6 to TRBJ1-2; TRBD1 agrees at 9 bases. Germline V gene data show CDR1 as SGHDT and CDR2 as YYEEEE. V shed 5 bases, J shed 4 bases, and the junction held 9 bases outside the gene matches. The CDR3 sequence is 15 residues long. The chain's CDR3 is CASRTGTGSLYGYTF. CDR3 DNA sequence: TGTGCCAGCAGGACCGGGACAGGGTCTCTCTATGGCTACACCTTC. Variable domain in full (rest from reference TRBV5-6 and TRBJ1-2): DAGVTQSPTHLIKTRGQQVTLRCSPKSGHDTVSWYQQALGQGPQFIFQYYEEEERQRGNFPDRFSGHQFPNYSSELNVNALLLGDSALYLCASRTGTGSLYGYTFGSGTRLTVV.

CDR3 in DNA: TGTGCCAGCAGTGAAGCGCTTCCGGGGGCCGGGGAGACCCAGTACTTC. Translating it yields CASSEALPGAGETQYF. V usage is TRBV2 and J usage is TRBJ2-5, with D perhaps given as TRBD1 or TRBD2 (6 bases each). The CDR3 is made up of 16 amino acids. CDR1 and CDR2 (germline): SNHLY, FYNNEI. V was trimmed by 0 bases and J by 5 bases, leaving 16 bases between them.

The chain is built from TRBV29-1 and TRBJ1-2; 7 positions match TRBD1. With 3 bases clipped from V and 8 bases from J, the junction kept 9 bases outside the gene matches. CDR1 and CDR2 (germline): SQVTM, ANQGSEA. This CDR3 has 13 amino acids. CDR3 nucleotide sequence: TGCAGCGTTGATTTCCCAGGGGGGTTAGGCTACACCTTC. Protein product: CSVDFPGGLGYTF.

J is TRBJ2-7 and V is TRBV10-1; TRBD2 agrees at 13 bases. Germline V lookup: CDR1 WNHNN, CDR2 SYGVQD (reference sequence). The junction had 1 base not matched to a gene; V was cut back by 3 bases and J by 2 bases. The CDR3 length is 15 residues. For the CDR3, the DNA is TGCGCCAGCAGTGACACTAGCGGGAGGGCCTACGAGCAGTACTTC. This gives the protein CASSDTSGRAYEQYF.

The gene calls are TRBV7-3 and TRBJ2-5, with D hard to call. The CDR3 has 15 amino acids. Germline V lookup: CDR1 SGHTA, CDR2 FQGTGA. Deletions cut 4 bases from V and 4 bases from J, with 16 bases between. The CDR3 nucleotides are TGTGCCAGCAGCTCCTTGGGTCGCCTAACAGAGACCCAGTACTTC. Its protein is CASSSLGRLTETQYF.

This chain joins TRBV3-1 (or the pseudogene TRBV3-2) and TRBJ1-2; D unclear. Germline loops: CDR1 LGHDT, CDR2 YNNKEL (reference sequence). V lost 5 bases and J lost 3, with 10 bases in between. The CDR3 covers 13 residues. The CDR3 nucleotides read TGTGCCAGCAGCACCCAGGATTACTATGGCTACACCTTC. The encoded protein is CASSTQDYYGYTF.

The V gene is TRBV6-5, the J gene TRBJ1-1; the D is unclear. The germline V gene has CDR1 MNHEY and CDR2 SVGAGI. This CDR3 region has 15 residues. V was clipped by 0 bases and J by 0 bases, with 8 bases between them. The CDR3 spells CASSYSTRLNTEAFF. The CDR3 DNA sequence: TGTGCCAGCAGTTACTCGACGAGGCTGAACACTGAAGCTTTCTTT.

The chain carries TRBV30 and TRBJ1-2, with 8 bases matching TRBD1. V dropped 2 bases and J dropped 4; count of bases not matched to a gene: 6. This CDR3 is 14 amino acids long. Germline values: CDR1 GTSNPN, CDR2 SVGIG (reference sequence). In DNA form, the CDR3 reads TGTGCCTGGAGTTACCAGGGGGCCGCCTATGGCTACACCTTC. Amino acids: CAWSYQGAAYGYTF.

The rearrangement links TRBV6-5 to TRBJ1-5, with D uncertain. V lost 7 bases to trimming and J lost 1 base, with 14 bases between them. The germline V gene encodes CDR1 MNHEY and CDR2 SVGAGI. The CDR3 has 15 amino acids. The CDR3 reads CASIGVGQSNQPQHF. The DNA of the CDR3 is TGTGCCAGCATTGGAGTAGGGCAGAGCAATCAGCCCCAGCATTTT.

The V and J genes are TRBV2 and TRBJ2-1; 11 bases match TRBD2. With 4 bases clipped from V and 12 bases from J, the junction kept 5 bases outside the gene matches. Germline-derived CDR1 and CDR2 are SNHLY and FYNNEI. The CDR3 is 13 residues long. CDR3 in amino acids: CASSGLAGWRQFF. In nucleotides, the CDR3 is TGTGCCAGCAGTGGACTAGCGGGGTGGCGGCAGTTCTTC.

The gene calls are TRBV7-6 and TRBJ2-7, with D perhaps TRBD2 (6 bases). From germline, CDR1 is SGHVS and CDR2 FNYEAQ. Trimming stripped 4 bases from V and 7 bases from J, with 14 bases between. The CDR3 runs to 13 residues. CDR3 loop: CASSSGRGKEQYF. The CDR3 coding sequence is TGTGCCAGCAGCTCGGGACGGGGGAAGGAGCAGTACTTC.

This chain joins TRBV11-2 and TRBJ2-1; 7 bases are shared with TRBD1. Germline V gene data show CDR1 as SGHAT and CDR2 as FQNNGV. The CDR3 is 14 residues long. J lost 9 bases, V lost 3 bases, and 8 bases had no gene match. As DNA, the CDR3 is TGTGCCAGCAGCTTCGACAGGGTGGTTGCTGAGCAGTTCTTC. It specifies CASSFDRVVAEQFF.

The chain combines TRBV9 with TRBJ1-6, with D perhaps matching TRBD1 (5 bases). The ends were cut back, 4 bases at V and 13 bases at J, with 15 bases in the middle. There are 13 residues in the CDR3. Per the germline V gene, CDR1 is SGDLS and CDR2 is YYNGEE. The chain's CDR3 is CASSPARGGPLHF. For the CDR3, the DNA is TGTGCCAGCAGCCCGGCGCGTGGGGGGCCCCTCCACTTT. The variable domain in full, with the rest retrieved from reference TRBV9 and TRBJ1-6, is DSGVTQTPKHLITATGQRVTLRCSPRSGDLSVYWYQQSLDQGLQFLIQYYNGEERAKGNILERFSAQQFPDLHSELNLSSLELGDSALYFCASSPARGGPLHFGNGTRLTVT.

V is TRBV24-1 and J is TRBJ2-2, with a possible D match to TRBD2 (6 bases). Germline loops: CDR1 KGHDR, CDR2 SFDVKD. The CDR3 contains 16 residues. Trimming left V 3 bases short and J 0 bases short, with 10 bases between. The CDR3 DNA sequence: TGTGCCACCAGTGATCACGGGAGCGCGAACACCGGGGAGCTGTTTTTT. Its protein is CATSDHGSANTGELFF.

This clone has a handful of counts. CDR3 nucleotides: TGTGCCTGGAGTGGGGGTCGGGCGGGACGACCCTACGAGCAGTACTTC. Translating it yields CAWSGGRAGRPYEQYF. The chain recombines TRBV30 with TRBJ2-7; perhaps TRBD2 as D (6 bases). The germline V gene encodes CDR1 GTSNPN and CDR2 SVGIG (reference sequence). CDR3 size: 16 residues. V lost 1 base and J 2 bases, leaving 18 bases between the germline ends.

The chain joins TRBV9 to TRBJ2-1; D ambiguous. CDR1 is SGDLS and CDR2 is YYNGEE in the germline V gene. The V gene lost 0 bases and the J gene lost 6 bases, with 10 bases spanning the gap. The CDR3 is made up of 14 amino acids. This CDR3 is CASSVAFSTNEQFF. The DNA of the CDR3 is TGTGCCAGCAGCGTAGCCTTTTCAACCAATGAGCAGTTCTTC.

The chain joins TRBV19 to TRBJ1-5, with a tentative D call TRBD1 (5 bases). The CDR3 totals 16 residues. The germline gives CDR1 LNHDA, CDR2 SQIVND (reference sequence). V shed 6 bases and J shed 1 base, with 16 bases lying between them. The CDR3 nucleotides are TGTGCCAGTAGAAGGGGTTTAATCGTAAGCAATCAGCCCCAGCATTTT. Protein product: CASRRGLIVSNQPQHF.